This T cell receptor beta chain was observed in a study of blood T cell repertoires in COVID-19. About the study: PBMCs, B-cell-depleted T cells, or T cells were the source of the cDNA or gDNA that made up the material.

Recruits, aged about 18 to 95 years, lived in 20 to 30 US areas. Allocation to cohorts depended on clinical history reported by the participants. Repertoires were generated with immunoSEQ multiplex PCR, while TCRdb's copy carries only in-frame clones and drops some. The table has about 180,000 clones, roughly 85% seen once. CDR1 and CDR2 from the germline V gene are SGDLS and YYNGEE. This CDR3 comprises 16 residues. Trimming removed 2 bases at V and 0 bases at J, with 12 bases between. This clonotype was obtained from a man aged 40-49 years who had recovered from COVID-19. Sequencing was done on a sample of PBMCs or T cells enriched from blood (not recorded which). V and J are TRBV9 and TRBJ1-5; TRBD1 is a possible D gene (6 bases). The CDR3 coding sequence is TGTGCCAGCAGCGTCGGGGGGCCCTATAGCAATCAGCCCCAGCATTTT. Its translation is CASSVGGPYSNQPQHF.